There are many counts of the clone carrying this T cell receptor (beta chain). The sample belongs to a study of T cells in Graves' hyperthyroidism and ophthalmopathy. This CDR3 is built from 13 residues. Germline values: CDR1 SGHNT, CDR2 YENEEA. V was cut by 10 bases and J by 1 base, with 11 bases left in between. RNA transcripts gave rise to amplified TCR beta CDR3 regions. The TCR CDR3 was amplified in a first-round RT-PCR using the HTBI primer set. TCRdb re-derived calls from the multiplex PCR reads in MiXCR, one entry per CDR3 protein. This repertoire shows about 700,000 distinct CDR3 sequences, 13% to 15% found once; its top ten account for roughly 10%.

The rearrangement uses TRBV11-3 and TRBJ2-1, with D uncertain. Sequenced: blood. The sequence was obtained from a woman aged 18 to 35 with Graves' hyperthyroidism. This CDR3 reads CATMGGSYNEQFF. DNA for the CDR3: TGTGCCACCATGGGCGGATCCTACAATGAGCAGTTCTTC.